The sequence of this T cell receptor beta chain was determined in a study of PD-1 blockade in classical Hodgkin lymphoma (TCRdb year 2020). About the study as a whole: Nivolumab dosing was 3 mg/kg intravenously every 2 weeks, continuing until either disease progression or unacceptable toxicity. The study used CyTOF and TCR beta sequencing to define a peripheral blood immune signature of response to PD-1 blockade in classical Hodgkin lymphoma. What the study reported, not specific to this receptor: The study covered only a single clinical trial cohort, and the causes of the repertoire differences, possibly disease activity or prior therapy, were still not defined. Lower diversity was observed in patients in whom nivolumab was started less than 1 year after ASCT, and these patients were excluded from later analyses so that confounding by immune reconstitution would be avoided. By C4D1, a significant rise was seen in CD4+ TCR diversity but not in CD8+ TCR diversity (p=0.0027 vs p=0.16), and the rise was most apparent among complete responders (p=0.02). Trial patients achieving complete response had baseline diversity similar to newly diagnosed patients, whereas partial responders and progressors had significantly lower diversity. Baseline TCR diversity was reported as lower in newly diagnosed patients than in healthy donors, and lower still in relapsed/refractory patients.

From the cysteine through the valine, the CDR3 covers 16 amino acids. Only CDR3 DNA is held: 48 bases, read in frame from base 1. From a lookup of the germline V gene, CDR1 and CDR2 are SGHDT and YYEEEE. V is shortened by 2 bases, J by 0 bases, and the region joining them spans 15 bases. A remark on this clone: Its antigen has not been determined. The input lacks base qualities; no much larger clone sits a single base away.

Genomic DNA was isolated using the Qiagen DNeasy kit from unsorted PBMCs as well as from negatively selected CD4+ and CD8+ fractions. TCR beta CDR3 regions were amplified by immunoSEQ multiplex PCR using primers annealing to V and J segments. A synthetic immune receptor repertoire was used to minimize amplification bias, and remaining bias was computationally removed after sequencing. In the original analysis: Repertoire diversity was quantified as the Shannon entropy index using custom Python scripts. Unsorted, CD4+ and CD8+ repertoires were analyzed separately, except in combined analyses where CD4+ and CD8+ sequences were merged in silico. Clonal expansion was defined as at least a 2-fold frequency increase after treatment relative to C1D1, with a pseudocount of 0.5 for undetected baseline clones. Clones with 0 or 1 copy at C1D1 were defined as singleton clones, while clones with 2 or more copies were defined as non-singleton clones. By matching protein sequences in sorted samples from the same patient, clones expanded in unsorted samples were annotated as CD4+, CD8+ or unknown. Wilcoxon tests were applied to paired samples to test diversity changes from C1D1 to C4D1. Drawn from immuneACCESS, this table holds only the in-frame rearrangements with V and J called that TCRdb kept. Clones are partly lost; checked studies trace under half to an unresolved V gene and leave the rest unexplained. The V and J calls and clone size come from that table; D and trimming were worked out from the DNA. The sample data list around 23,000 clones, and 80% of these were observed just once. The ten largest make up roughly 15% of the sample.

This specimen's time point label, interpreted: cycle 2 day 1 (C2D1) of nivolumab. Every trial patient had relapsed after autologous stem cell transplantation, and cohorts A, B and C differed in prior brentuximab vedotin exposure. The trial cohort comprised a few dozen patients with relapsed/refractory classical Hodgkin lymphoma whose best overall responses were complete response, partial response or progressive disease. Single-agent nivolumab was administered to trial patients in the multi-cohort phase II CheckMate 205 trial. An independent review committee assessed best overall response using the 2007 International Working Group response criteria. Trial PBMCs were collected just before the start of nivolumab (C1D1) and during therapy at cycle 2 day 1 and cycle 4 day 1. After peripheral blood was drawn into 8 mL Vacutainer Cell Preparation Tubes, PBMCs were isolated by centrifugation and then cryopreserved.

This sequence was found in a human donor with classical Hodgkin lymphoma. Recombination linked TRBV5-6 to TRBJ2-7, with no confidently assigned D gene. The specimen comprised peripheral blood mononuclear cells (PBMCs), sampled before the second cycle of nivolumab. The DNA reads TGTGCCAGCAGCTTATGGTTCAGTGTCAGCTCCTACGAGCAGTACGTC. The resulting protein is CASSLWFSVSSYEQYV.